These 10 T cell receptor beta chains share one sample of origin, sequenced in a study of T cell responses to AZD1222 COVID-19 vaccine. Assay used: immunoSEQ multiplex PCR; TCRdb lists only in-frame clones, some missing. The sample carries about 85,000 clones, roughly nine tenths recorded once. The starting material was peripheral blood, obtained on day 0 of AZD1222 vaccination. These receptors came from an adult in good health.

This chain connects TRBV21-1 to TRBJ2-7; the tabulated D call, TRBD1, remains unverified against the DNA. TRBV21-1 is a recognized pseudogene. The CDR3 is 16 amino acids. The CDR3 DNA reads as TGTGCCAGCAGTCGGGAAAGACAGGCAATATCCTACGAGCAGTACTTC. This sequence encodes CASSRERQAISYEQYF.

This rearrangement joins TRBV6-5 to TRBJ1-3, with D hard to call. The CDR3 is made up of 13 amino acids. Trimming took 7 bases from V and 0 from J, leaving 7 bases between them. Germline CDR1 reads MNHEY; CDR2 reads SVGAGI. The CDR3 sequence is CASISLSGNTIYF. The CDR3 nucleotides are TGTGCCAGCATATCCCTCTCTGGAAACACCATATATTTT.

The chain couples TRBV27 to TRBJ1-6; D may be TRBD1 (6 bases). The length of the CDR3 is 16 residues. Deletions cut 5 bases from V and 3 bases from J, with 14 bases between. Germline CDR1 is MNHEY and CDR2 is SMNVEV (reference sequence). DNA for the CDR3: TGTGCCAGCAGTACTACCACAGGGTTCTATAATTCACCCCTCCACTTT. Residues: CASSTTTGFYNSPLHF.

The rearrangement joins TRBV5-1 to TRBJ2-5; a possible D gene is TRBD2 (5 bases). Trimming pared 4 bases from V and 1 base from J, leaving 14 bases between. The CDR3 covers 15 residues. The germline CDR1 and CDR2 sequences are SGHRS and YFSETQ. CDR3 region: CASSPGLQAQETQYF. CDR3 DNA: TGCGCCAGCAGCCCCGGACTGCAAGCCCAAGAGACCCAGTACTTC.

A single count supports this clone. The chain combines TRBV3-1 (or the pseudogene TRBV3-2) with TRBJ1-1; weak D call: TRBD1 (6 bases). V gave up 8 bases and J gave up 0 bases, with 10 bases separating them. CDR3 size: 13 residues. In germline, CDR1 is LGHDT, CDR2 YNNKEL (reference sequence). CDR3 amino acids: CASLGAMNTEAFF. CDR3 sequence (DNA): TGTGCCAGCTTGGGGGCCATGAACACTGAAGCTTTCTTT.

The CDR3: CASKDPTGNTIYF. DNA for the CDR3: TGTGCCAGCAAGGATCCCACTGGAAACACCATATATTTT. This rearrangement joins TRBV28 to TRBJ1-3; D is unresolved. Germline CDR1 MDHEN, CDR2 SYDVKM. CDR3 size: 13 residues. With 7 bases removed from V and 2 bases from J, the gap between germline ends came to 9 bases.

The chain has TRBV6-6 and TRBJ2-6; 7 bases map to TRBD2. Germline trimming cut 7 bases from V and 3 bases from J; bases unmatched to any gene: 6. The CDR3 consists of 15 residues. Germline assignment: CDR1 MNHNY and CDR2 SVGAGI (reference sequence). The CDR3 DNA is TGTGCCAGCAAACTACCGGGGGGTGGGGCCAACGTCCTGACTTTC. As protein: CASKLPGGGANVLTF.

This clone was seen just once. The rearrangement links TRBV27 to TRBJ2-7; 7 bases match TRBD1. The ends lost 5 bases at V and 3 bases at J; junction bases unmatched: 10. This CDR3 has 15 amino acids. Germline lookup yields CDR1 MNHEY and CDR2 SMNVEV (reference sequence). CDR3 DNA sequence: TGTGCCAGCAGTCCTGTGGACAGGTCCTACTACGAGCAGTACTTC. This gives the protein CASSPVDRSYYEQYF.

This sequence joins TRBV27 and TRBJ1-4, with D perhaps matching TRBD1 (5 bases). This CDR3 comprises 12 residues. Trimming removed 6 bases at V and 10 bases at J, with 12 bases between. Germline lookup yields CDR1 MNHEY and CDR2 SMNVEV (reference sequence). The CDR3 reads CASSQDQGKLFF. CDR3 coding DNA: TGTGCCAGCAGCCAGGACCAGGGAAAACTGTTTTTT. The full variable domain, its missing parts supplied by reference TRBV27 and TRBJ1-4, is EAQVTQNPRYLITVTGKKLTVTCSQNMNHEYMSWYRQDPGLGLRQIYYSMNVEVTDKGDVPEGYKVSRKEKRNFPLILESPSPNQTSLYFCASSQDQGKLFFGSGTQLSVL.

This chain joins TRBV7-3 and TRBJ2-6; D unclear. The CDR3 length is 15 residues. Germline V gives CDR1 SGHTA, CDR2 FQGTGA. V lost 5 bases, J lost 0 bases, and 8 bases lay in between. CDR3 in DNA: TGTGCCAGCAGCCCGCAACCCTCTGGGGCCAACGTCCTGACTTTC. It translates to CASSPQPSGANVLTF.